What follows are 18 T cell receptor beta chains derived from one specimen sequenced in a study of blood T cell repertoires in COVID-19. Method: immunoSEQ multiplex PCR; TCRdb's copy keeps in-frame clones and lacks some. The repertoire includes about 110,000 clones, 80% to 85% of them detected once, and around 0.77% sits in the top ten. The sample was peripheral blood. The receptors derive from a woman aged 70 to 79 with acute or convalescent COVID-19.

The CDR3 DNA follows: TGTGCCAGCAGCTTACTACAGGGGAGAGGTTCACCCCTCCACTTT. Its translation: CASSLLQGRGSPLHF. The chain combines TRBV7-9 with TRBJ1-6; TRBD1 matches 7 bases. Per the germline V gene, CDR1 is SEHNR and CDR2 is FQNEAQ (reference sequence). The CDR3 consists of 15 residues. The V and J ends lost 2 bases and 9 bases, in that order; junction bases with no gene match: 7.

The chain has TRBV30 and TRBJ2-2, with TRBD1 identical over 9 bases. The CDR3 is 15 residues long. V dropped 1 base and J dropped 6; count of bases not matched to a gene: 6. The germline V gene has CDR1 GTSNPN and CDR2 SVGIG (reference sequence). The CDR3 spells CAWSARDRDSGELFF. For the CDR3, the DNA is TGTGCCTGGAGTGCCCGGGACAGGGACTCCGGGGAGCTGTTTTTT.

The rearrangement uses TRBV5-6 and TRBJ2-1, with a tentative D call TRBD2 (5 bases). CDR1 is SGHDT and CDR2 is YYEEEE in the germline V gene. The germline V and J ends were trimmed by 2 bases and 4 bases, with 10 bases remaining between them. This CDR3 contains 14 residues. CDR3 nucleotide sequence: TGTGCCAGCAGCTTCAATACGGGGTACAATGAGCAGTTCTTC. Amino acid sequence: CASSFNTGYNEQFF.

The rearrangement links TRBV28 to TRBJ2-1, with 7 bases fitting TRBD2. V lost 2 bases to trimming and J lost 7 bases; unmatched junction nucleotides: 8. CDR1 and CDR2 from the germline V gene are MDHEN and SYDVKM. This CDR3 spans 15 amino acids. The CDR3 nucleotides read TGTGCCAGCAGTTTAGGGGAGGGCCGAGGAAATGAGCAGTTCTTC. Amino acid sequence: CASSLGEGRGNEQFF. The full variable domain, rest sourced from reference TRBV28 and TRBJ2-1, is DVKVTQSSRYLVKRTGEKVFLECVQDMDHENMFWYRQDPGLGLRLIYFSYDVKMKEKGDIPEGYSVSREKKERFSLILESASTNQTSMYLCASSLGEGRGNEQFFGPGTRLTVL.

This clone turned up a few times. CDR3: CASSPDVQGIETQYF. CDR3 nucleotide sequence: TGCGCCAGCAGCCCGGATGTACAGGGGATAGAGACCCAGTACTTC. The genes are TRBV5-1 and TRBJ2-5, with 7 bases that match TRBD1. The CDR3 runs 15 residues. The V gene's germline CDR1 is SGHRS and CDR2 YFSETQ. Trimming cost V 4 bases and J 4 bases; bases outside gene matches: 10.

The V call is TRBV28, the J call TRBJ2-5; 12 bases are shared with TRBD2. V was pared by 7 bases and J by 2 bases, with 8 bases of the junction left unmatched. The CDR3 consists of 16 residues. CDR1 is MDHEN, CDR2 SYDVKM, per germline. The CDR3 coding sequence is TGTGCCAGCACGCCTGGAGGACTAGCGGGACAAGAGACCCAGTACTTC. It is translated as CASTPGGLAGQETQYF. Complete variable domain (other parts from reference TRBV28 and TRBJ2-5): DVKVTQSSRYLVKRTGEKVFLECVQDMDHENMFWYRQDPGLGLRLIYFSYDVKMKEKGDIPEGYSVSREKKERFSLILESASTNQTSMYLCASTPGGLAGQETQYFGPGTRLLVL.

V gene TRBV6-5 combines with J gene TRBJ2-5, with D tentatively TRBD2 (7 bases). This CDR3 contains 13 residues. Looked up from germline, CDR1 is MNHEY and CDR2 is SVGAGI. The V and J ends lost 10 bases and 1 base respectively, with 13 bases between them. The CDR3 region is CATIGGAQETQYF. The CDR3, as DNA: TGTGCCACCATTGGGGGGGCCCAAGAGACCCAGTACTTC.

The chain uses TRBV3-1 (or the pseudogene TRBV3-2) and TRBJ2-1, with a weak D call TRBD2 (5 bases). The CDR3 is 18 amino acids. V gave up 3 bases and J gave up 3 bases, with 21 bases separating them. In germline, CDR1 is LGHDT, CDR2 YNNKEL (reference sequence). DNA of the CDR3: TGTGCCAGCAGCCAGGCTAGCATAGGTTCTCCTCTCTACAATGAGCAGTTCTTC. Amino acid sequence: CASSQASIGSPLYNEQFF.

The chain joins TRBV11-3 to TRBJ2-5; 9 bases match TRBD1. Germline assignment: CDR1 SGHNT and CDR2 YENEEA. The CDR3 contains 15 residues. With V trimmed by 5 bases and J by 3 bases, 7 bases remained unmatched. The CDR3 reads CASSPGTGREETQYF. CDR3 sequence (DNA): TGTGCCAGCAGCCCCGGGACAGGGAGAGAAGAGACCCAGTACTTC.

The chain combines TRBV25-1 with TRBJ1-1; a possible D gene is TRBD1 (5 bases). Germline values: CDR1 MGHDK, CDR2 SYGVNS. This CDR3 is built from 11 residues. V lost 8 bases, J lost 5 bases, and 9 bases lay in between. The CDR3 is CASVGGTEAFF. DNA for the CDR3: TGTGCCAGCGTCGGGGGGACTGAAGCTTTCTTT.

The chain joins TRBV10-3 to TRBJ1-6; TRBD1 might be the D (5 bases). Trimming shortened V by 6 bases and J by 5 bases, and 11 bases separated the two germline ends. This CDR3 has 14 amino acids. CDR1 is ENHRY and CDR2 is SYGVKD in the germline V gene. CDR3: CAIRPTADNSPLHF. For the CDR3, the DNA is TGTGCCATCAGACCGACAGCTGATAATTCACCCCTCCACTTT.

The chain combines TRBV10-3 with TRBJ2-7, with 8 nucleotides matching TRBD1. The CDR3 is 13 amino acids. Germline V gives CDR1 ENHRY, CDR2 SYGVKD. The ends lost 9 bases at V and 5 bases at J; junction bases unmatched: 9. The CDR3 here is CAMHGQGSDEQYF. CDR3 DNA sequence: TGTGCCATGCACGGACAGGGAAGCGACGAGCAGTACTTC.

The CDR3 loop reads CSGTPFWENTDTQYF. The DNA of the CDR3 is TGCAGCGGTACACCTTTTTGGGAGAACACAGATACGCAGTATTTT. V usage is TRBV29-1 and J usage is TRBJ2-3; possibly TRBD2 for D (5 bases). CDR1 and CDR2 from the germline V gene are SQVTM and ANQGSEA. V lost 7 bases to trimming and J lost 2 bases, with 19 bases between them. This CDR3 has 15 amino acids.

The CDR3 reads CASSQTGTRTKTQYF. CDR3 DNA: TGTGCCAGCAGCCAGACCGGGACTAGAACGAAGACCCAGTACTTC. V is TRBV7-8 and J is TRBJ2-5, with TRBD2 identical over 8 bases. The germline CDR1 and CDR2 sequences are SGHVS and FQNEAQ. The CDR3 consists of 15 residues. The V gene end was trimmed by 5 bases and the J gene end by 6 bases; junction bases not matched to a gene: 11.

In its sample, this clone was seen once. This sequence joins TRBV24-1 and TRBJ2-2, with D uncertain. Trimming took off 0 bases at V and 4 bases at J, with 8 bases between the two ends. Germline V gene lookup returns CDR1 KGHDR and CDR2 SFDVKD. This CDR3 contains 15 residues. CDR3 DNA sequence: TGTGCCACCAGTGATTTGCAACGGTCCACCGGGGAGCTGTTTTTT. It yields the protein CATSDLQRSTGELFF.

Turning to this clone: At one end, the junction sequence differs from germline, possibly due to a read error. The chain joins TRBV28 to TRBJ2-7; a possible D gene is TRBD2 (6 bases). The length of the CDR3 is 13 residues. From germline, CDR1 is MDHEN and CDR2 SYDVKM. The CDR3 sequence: CASSSPGDYEQCF. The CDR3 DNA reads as TGTGCCAGCAGTTCTCCGGGAGACTACGAGCAGTGCTTC.

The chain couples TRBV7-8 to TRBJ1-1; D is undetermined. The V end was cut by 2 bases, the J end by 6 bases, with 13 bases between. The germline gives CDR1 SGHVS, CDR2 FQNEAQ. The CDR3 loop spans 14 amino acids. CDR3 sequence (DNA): TGTGCCAGCAGCTTAACTCTCATCCCATCTGAAGCTTTCTTT. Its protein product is CASSLTLIPSEAFF.

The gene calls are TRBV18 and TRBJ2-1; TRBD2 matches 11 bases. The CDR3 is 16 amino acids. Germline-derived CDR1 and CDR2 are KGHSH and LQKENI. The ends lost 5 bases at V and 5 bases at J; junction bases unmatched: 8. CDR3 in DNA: TGTGCCAGCTCATCGACCGGGACTAGCGGACACAATGAGCAGTTCTTC. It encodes CASSSTGTSGHNEQFF.